Only a few counts were recorded for the clone carrying this T cell receptor beta chain. Its antigen is not known. This specimen belongs to a study of cytomegalovirus exposure and HLA in healthy donors. Study-wide results and caveats: Most TCR sequences were uncommon, yet certain public TCRs appeared in many donors. For most TCR beta V segments, an earlier analysis put the productive rate at about 87% or about 30% of the time. When analyzed later, a missense DCLRE1C variant was found to be linked to TCR beta V- and J-gene trimming.

After removal of 4 bases from V and 8 bases from J, the junction contained 9 bases not matched to a gene. The CDR3 loop spans 16 amino acids. Per the germline V gene, CDR1 is SGHAT and CDR2 is FQNNGV. Researchers ran the PCR with 60 Vbeta and 13 Jbeta primers. Here immunoSEQ multiplex PCR was the method, and the copy in TCRdb shows in-frame clones only, minus some. The sample records roughly 180,000 clones, around 78% being singletons. This chain uses TRBV11-2 with TRBJ2-1, with 12 bases identical to TRBD2. The origin of this receptor is a woman in her fifties or sixties in good health and CMV-seropositive. The specimen was PBMCs. The CDR3: CASSSFPSGGAHEQFF. DNA of the CDR3: TGTGCCAGCAGCTCCTTCCCTAGCGGGGGGGCACATGAGCAGTTCTTC.